The T cell receptor beta chain described here comes from a study of cytomegalovirus exposure and HLA in healthy donors (TCRdb year 2017). For context, the study as a whole: According to a later analysis, the 120 or so validation repertoires were produced on the same platform as the 700 or so repertoires of the first cohort. The study aimed to test whether cataloging public T cell receptors could reveal signatures of past pathogen exposure. In addition to the first cohort of approximately 650 subjects, a separate validation cohort of about 120 different subjects was used. High-throughput TCR immunosequencing, statistical association of individual TCRs with disease status, and machine learning were combined to predict cytomegalovirus infection status. Results and caveats for the whole study, not just this receptor: A later analysis found that TCRs clustered in the first cohort also tended to co-occur in the 110 or so validation repertoires, with approximately 94% of cluster scores above 0. Cytomegalovirus status was reported to be diagnosed by the classifier with high specificity and sensitivity in both the original and validation cohorts. The authors suggested that the approach could potentially be generalized to other disease states and immunological phenotypes. In the study, roughly 160 TCR beta chains were listed as associated with cytomegalovirus. Most TCR sequences were observed very rarely across donors, whereas some public TCRs were present in many individuals. In vitro tests confirmed that a few of the cytomegalovirus-associated TCR beta chains recognize cytomegalovirus antigens. All 120 or so repertoires were used to score co-occurrence in the validation cohort in a later analysis, because that analysis had no HLA typing for the cohort.

Library method: the immunoSEQ multiplex PCR assay. The authors' pipeline ran thus. A statistical classification framework was developed to diagnose cytomegalovirus status using the catalog of TCR beta chain sequences. The table was pulled from immuneACCESS by TCRdb, which kept in-frame rearrangements only. Such tables lose some clones; where checked, under half of the loss comes from unresolved V genes, and the rest has no known cause. That table is the source of V, J and clone size, and D and trimming were worked out from the DNA. In all, the sample holds over 200,000 clones, and around 87% of those were seen once. About 2% of the sample goes to the ten largest clones. The cysteine opens and the phenylalanine closes a CDR3 of 15 amino acids. Just the 45-base CDR3 DNA is kept, in frame starting at base 1. Trimmed from V: 1 base; trimmed from J: 1 base; junction bases lacking a gene match: 3. CDR1 is given as LNHDA and CDR2 as SQIVND, both from the germline V gene (reference sequence).

The donors were included in the validation cohort of some 120 subjects, a group kept apart from the approximately 650-subject first cohort. About this clone itself: Its antigen remains unidentified. Base qualities are missing; no much larger clone stands one base away.

This clonotype originated in a woman aged 18-29 years in good health and CMV-seropositive. Recombination linked TRBV19 to TRBJ1-1, and TRBD1 matches 7 of the central bases. Sequenced sample: PBMCs. The nucleotide sequence is TGTGCCAGTAGTATAGGGAGACAGGGGAACACTGAAGCTTTCTTT. This translates into CASSIGRQGNTEAFF.